The next 4 T cell receptor beta chains were all read from a single sample in a study of T-cell reconstitution after alpha-beta-depleted transplantation in children. The library targeted TCRbeta and was prepared with unique molecular identifiers. TCRdb re-derived calls from the PCR reads in MiXCR, one entry per CDR3 protein. The sample lists tens of thousands of distinct CDR3 sequences; approximately 43% were seen once. Source: PBMCs, mostly from graft donor cells, taken 360 days after TCRalphabeta/CD19-depleted stem cell transplant. The receptors derive from a male patient younger than 18 who had a stem cell transplant for acute lymphoblastic leukemia, so the T cells may come from the graft donor.

This clonotype was detected a few times. The chain recombines TRBV20-1 with TRBJ2-3; maybe TRBD1 (5 bases). V was pared by 3 bases and J by 2 bases, with 9 bases between. Germline assignment: CDR1 DFQATT and CDR2 SNEGSKA (reference sequence). CDR3 length equals 13 residues. CDR3 region: CSASRVVTDTQYF. The CDR3 DNA reads as TGCAGTGCTAGCAGGGTGGTCACAGATACGCAGTATTTT.

This CDR3 is CASSYSRTGSEQYF. As DNA, the CDR3 is TGTGCCAGCAGTTACTCGAGGACAGGGAGTGAGCAGTACTTC. The chain carries TRBV6-2 or TRBV6-3 and TRBJ2-7, with 8 bases matching TRBD1. V shed 0 bases, J shed 7 bases, and the junction held 5 bases outside the gene matches. Germline V gene sequence: CDR1 MNHEY, CDR2 SVGEGT. The length of the CDR3 is 14 residues.

The chain links TRBV28 to TRBJ2-4; the match to TRBD2 covers 10 bases. Germline assignment: CDR1 MDHEN and CDR2 SYDVKM. Losses at the gene ends were 3 bases for V and 0 bases for J; bases not matched to a gene: 11. This CDR3 has 19 amino acids. CDR3 residues: CASSLPLAGAPLAKNIQYF. Written as DNA, the CDR3 is TGTGCCAGCAGTTTGCCGCTAGCGGGAGCACCCCTAGCCAAAAACATTCAGTACTTC.

This clonotype was counted only a few times. The V and J genes are TRBV5-1 and TRBJ2-2; unclear D gene. Per germline, CDR1 SGHRS and CDR2 YFSETQ. Between the trimmed V and J ends, which lost 2 bases and 0 bases, there was a span of 14 bases. This CDR3 contains 17 residues. DNA for the CDR3: TGCGCCAGCAGCTTAACCCCAGACTCCGCGAACACCGGGGAGCTGTTTTTT. Its translation: CASSLTPDSANTGELFF.